The T cell receptor beta chain described here comes from a study of graft-versus-host responses after intestinal transplantation. About the research overall: For around 3 years after anti-thymocyte globulin induction, all recipients took tacrolimus and steroids.

The CDR3 is made up of 16 amino acids. Germline V CDR1 and CDR2: SGHVS, FQNEAQ. V lost 1 base, J lost 2 bases, and 7 bases stayed unmatched. Produced via immunoSEQ multiplex PCR; TCRdb's table is partial and in-frame only. Here the sample spans 75,000 to 100,000 clones, 90% to 95% being singletons. With respect to this clone: Its matching antigen is unknown.

This specimen consisted of unstimulated CD4+ T cells sorted from spleen or lymph node cells, obtained before intestinal transplant. V is TRBV7-8 and J is TRBJ2-7; 8 bases are a match to TRBD1. The TCR was taken from a human donor who received an intestinal transplant. In nucleotides, the CDR3 is TGTGCCAGCAGCTTAGGGTCCGACAGGGGAACCTACGAGCAGTACTTC. It yields the protein CASSLGSDRGTYEQYF.